One sample yielded the 29 T cell receptor beta chains listed below, sequenced in a study of T cells in localized non-small cell lung cancer. Using immunoSEQ multiplex PCR, the repertoire was profiled, and TCRdb retains in-frame clones only, with some absent. The sample carries roughly 16,000 clones, more than 70% recorded once. The material was peripheral blood, obtained before any cancer treatment. These receptor sequences come from a woman aged 35-70 years with stage I lung adenocarcinoma.

This chain joins TRBV19 and TRBJ2-1; 9 nucleotides match TRBD1. The germline gives CDR1 LNHDA, CDR2 SQIVND (reference sequence). The V segment lost 8 bases and the J segment 7 bases; nucleotides outside the gene matches: 9. The CDR3 contains 14 residues. This chain's CDR3 is CASSDRGSGNEQFF. CDR3 nucleotide sequence: TGTGCCAGTTCCGACAGGGGGTCTGGGAATGAGCAGTTCTTC.

This clone was counted between two and nine times. This chain connects TRBV5-1 to TRBJ1-2; D possibly corresponds to TRBD1 (6 bases). Germline CDR1 and CDR2: SGHRS and YFSETQ. V gave up 1 base and J gave up 4 bases, with 11 bases separating them. CDR3 length equals 14 residues. Here the CDR3 DNA reads TGCGCCAGCAGCTTGAATGGACAGATCTATGGCTACACCTTC. Amino acids: CASSLNGQIYGYTF.

The chain joins TRBV18 to TRBJ1-2; possible D gene TRBD1, 5 bases. The V gene lost 4 bases and the J gene lost 8 bases, with 14 bases spanning the gap. The CDR3 length is 13 residues. Germline loops: CDR1 KGHSH, CDR2 LQKENI. CDR3 region: CASSQDTTRGYTF. CDR3 nucleotide sequence: TGTGCCAGCTCACAGGACACCACGCGGGGCTACACCTTC.

This chain uses TRBV9 with TRBJ2-1, with TRBD2 matching over 11 bases. CDR3 length: 16 residues. Per the germline V gene, CDR1 is SGDLS and CDR2 is YYNGEE. Losses at the gene ends were 0 bases for V and 4 bases for J; bases not matched to a gene: 3. Here the CDR3 reads CASSVAGTSGYNEQFF. DNA for the CDR3: TGTGCCAGCAGCGTAGCCGGGACTAGCGGTTACAATGAGCAGTTCTTC.

This rearrangement joins TRBV14 to TRBJ1-6; 9 bases are shared with TRBD1. From germline, CDR1 is SGHDN and CDR2 FVKESK. CDR3 length: 15 amino acids. J lost 10 bases, V lost 0 bases, and 4 bases had no gene match. The CDR3 region has the DNA TGTGCCAGCAGCCAAGAGACAGGGGGTCGGTCACCCCTCCACTTT. Translating gives CASSQETGGRSPLHF.

The CDR3 protein is CASSRADRGSYEQYF. CDR3 in DNA: TGTGCCAGCAGCCGCGCGGACAGGGGTTCCTACGAGCAGTACTTC. The J gene is TRBJ2-7, the V gene TRBV5-4; 9 bases fit TRBD1. Germline V CDR1 and CDR2: SGHNT, YYREEE (reference sequence). The CDR3 covers 15 residues. V shed 4 bases, J shed 1 base, and the junction held 6 bases outside the gene matches. The complete variable domain, with remaining parts taken from reference TRBV5-4 and TRBJ2-7, reads ETGVTQSPTHLIKTRGQQVTLRCSSQSGHNTVSWYQQALGQGPQFIFQYYREEENGRGNFPPRFSGLQFPNYSSELNVNALELDDSALYLCASSRADRGSYEQYFGPGTRLTVT.

This clone has just one count. An end of the junction differs from the germline gene, which may be a read error. The chain recombines TRBV7-2 with TRBJ1-1, with a possible D match to TRBD1 (6 bases). The CDR3 is 13 residues long. CDR1 is SGHTA, CDR2 FQGNSA, per germline. DNA for the CDR3: TGTGCCAGCACCAAACAAATAGGGGGGCAGCCACTTTTT. It yields the protein CASTKQIGGQPLF.

The table lists this clone with a few counts. V is TRBV7-9 and J is TRBJ2-5; 8 bases agree with TRBD2. Germline lookup yields CDR1 SEHNR and CDR2 FQNEAQ (reference sequence). The CDR3 has 13 residues. V trimming: 7 bases; J trimming: 5 bases; junction bases outside the gene matches: 6. CDR3 bases: TGTGCCAGCATCACTAGCGGACAGGAGACCCAGTACTTC. Its protein is CASITSGQETQYF.

This chain connects TRBV5-4 to TRBJ2-5, with D hard to call. The CDR3 loop spans 13 amino acids. With 9 bases removed from V and 0 bases from J, the gap between germline ends came to 12 bases. Germline CDR1 is SGHNT and CDR2 is YYREEE (reference sequence). The chain's CDR3 is CATALTDQETQYF. The CDR3 region has the DNA TGTGCCACCGCCTTAACGGACCAAGAGACCCAGTACTTC. The variable domain in full, completed from reference TRBV5-4 and TRBJ2-5, reads ETGVTQSPTHLIKTRGQQVTLRCSSQSGHNTVSWYQQALGQGPQFIFQYYREEENGRGNFPPRFSGLQFPNYSSELNVNALELDDSALYLCATALTDQETQYFGPGTRLLVL.

Of note for this clone: Compared with germline, one end of the junction differs, possibly owing to a read error. The chain joins TRBV2 to TRBJ1-1; D is unresolved. Per germline, CDR1 SNHLY and CDR2 FYNNEI. This CDR3 has 14 amino acids. The CDR3 protein is CASREEFSNTEAFF. The CDR3 nucleotides read TGTGCCAGCAGAGAAGAGTTCTCTAACACTGAAGCTTTCTTT.

This clone was detected only once. The J gene is TRBJ2-5, the V gene TRBV7-9; 10 bases fit TRBD2. The CDR3 covers 16 residues. Trimming cost V 5 bases and J 5 bases; bases outside gene matches: 11. Germline V gene data show CDR1 as SEHNR and CDR2 as FQNEAQ (reference sequence). The CDR3, as DNA: TGTGCCAGCAGCCTTGGGAGCGGGGGGGCTGGCGAGACCCAGTACTTC. It yields the protein CASSLGSGGAGETQYF.

This chain connects TRBV7-3 to TRBJ2-5, with TRBD2 matching 8 bases. The J segment lost 3 bases and the V segment lost 8 bases, leaving 14 bases of the junction unmatched. Germline V gene sequence: CDR1 SGHTA, CDR2 FQGTGA. This CDR3 has 16 amino acids. The CDR3 coding sequence is TGTGCCAGCGTCTTTCGGTCTCACGGGGGGGAAGAGACCCAGTACTTC. Its translation: CASVFRSHGGEETQYF. Full variable domain (remainder filled in from reference TRBV7-3 and TRBJ2-5): GAGVSQTPSNKVTEKGKYVELRCDPISGHTALYWYRQSLGQGPEFLIYFQGTGAADDSGLPNDRFFAVRPEGSVSTLKIQRTERGDSAVYLCASVFRSHGGEETQYFGPGTRLLVL.

The chain couples TRBV7-9 to TRBJ1-5; TRBD1 matches at 8 bases. Losses at the gene ends were 2 bases for V and 3 bases for J; bases not matched to a gene: 3. The CDR3 sequence is 15 residues long. Germline V gene data show CDR1 as SEHNR and CDR2 as FQNEAQ (reference sequence). The CDR3 sequence: CASSLQGAYNQPQHF. The CDR3 coding sequence is TGTGCCAGCAGCTTACAGGGGGCATACAATCAGCCCCAGCATTTT.

The chain uses TRBV28 and TRBJ2-7; perhaps TRBD1 as D (6 bases). This CDR3 spans 19 amino acids. The germline V gene encodes CDR1 MDHEN and CDR2 SYDVKM. Trimming removed 5 bases at V and 4 bases at J, with 30 bases between. CDR3 sequence: CASSTSGTFSSPPSYEQYF. As DNA, the CDR3 is TGTGCCAGCAGTACCTCAGGGACATTCTCTTCCCCCCCGTCTTACGAGCAGTACTTC. The full variable domain, in which reference TRBV28 and TRBJ2-7 provide the parts outside the CDR3, is DVKVTQSSRYLVKRTGEKVFLECVQDMDHENMFWYRQDPGLGLRLIYFSYDVKMKEKGDIPEGYSVSREKKERFSLILESASTNQTSMYLCASSTSGTFSSPPSYEQYFGPGTRLTVT.

The chain recombines TRBV6-1 with TRBJ1-5; D call uncertain. Trimming removed 6 bases at V and 7 bases at J, with 19 bases between. CDR1 is MNHNS and CDR2 is SASEGT in the germline V gene. The CDR3 is 15 residues long. CDR3 amino acids: CASSEMDGWRQPQHF. The CDR3 DNA reads as TGTGCCAGCAGCGAGATGGACGGGTGGCGGCAGCCCCAGCATTTT.

V gene TRBV25-1 combines with J gene TRBJ2-4; 7 positions agree with TRBD1. V lost 8 bases and J lost 5; bases outside the gene matches: 12. CDR1 MGHDK and CDR2 SYGVNS come from the germline V gene. The CDR3 runs 15 residues. DNA of the CDR3: TGTGCCAGCGCATCTTCCGGGACAGCTGAAAACATTCAGTACTTC. Protein product: CASASSGTAENIQYF.

The chain employs TRBV2 and TRBJ2-5; 10 nucleotides match TRBD1. The V gene's germline CDR1 is SNHLY and CDR2 FYNNEI. J lost 3 bases, V lost 6 bases, and 7 bases had no gene match. The CDR3 extends over 15 amino acids. The CDR3 here is CASSDRGRREETQYF. CDR3 bases: TGTGCCAGCAGCGACAGGGGGCGCCGGGAAGAGACCCAGTACTTC.

This chain joins TRBV19 and TRBJ2-2; maybe TRBD1 (5 bases). V was cut by 3 bases and J by 3 bases, with 8 bases left in between. CDR1 and CDR2 from the germline V gene are LNHDA and SQIVND (reference sequence). The length of the CDR3 is 14 residues. The CDR3 DNA reads as TGTGCCAGTAGTATCTTGACAGACACCGGGGAGCTGTTTTTT. Translation: CASSILTDTGELFF.

The rearrangement joins TRBV4-2 to TRBJ2-7; no definite D call. Trimming removed 2 bases at V and 1 base at J, with 6 bases between. The CDR3 has 13 residues. Germline V lookup: CDR1 LGHNA, CDR2 YNFKEQ. The CDR3 reads CASSQIVSYEQYF. DNA of the CDR3: TGTGCCAGCAGCCAAATAGTATCCTACGAGCAGTACTTC.

V usage is TRBV29-1 and J usage is TRBJ2-5, with TRBD1 as a possible D gene (7 bases). The CDR3 is 12 amino acids. Trimming removed 4 bases at V and 3 bases at J, with 9 bases between. Germline-derived CDR1 and CDR2 are SQVTM and ANQGSEA. The CDR3 coding sequence is TGCAGCGTTGCCAGGGGGGAAGAGACCCAGTACTTC. Protein sequence: CSVARGEETQYF. Full variable domain (missing parts from reference TRBV29-1 and TRBJ2-5): SAVISQKPSRDICQRGTSLTIQCQVDSQVTMMFWYRQQPGQSLTLIATANQGSEATYESGFVIDKFPISRPNLTFSTLTVSNMSPEDSSIYLCSVARGEETQYFGPGTRLLVL.

This rearrangement joins TRBV6-9 to TRBJ1-5; D ambiguous. CDR1 and CDR2 (germline): MNHGY, SVAAGI. CDR3 size: 13 residues. Trimming shortened V by 3 bases and J by 5 bases, and 8 bases separated the two germline ends. CDR3 in amino acids: CASSYSRDQPQHF. CDR3 in DNA: TGTGCCAGCAGTTACTCGAGGGATCAGCCCCAGCATTTT.

The CDR3 here is CASSSTVNTEAFF. The CDR3 nucleotides read TGTGCCAGCAGTTCAACGGTGAACACTGAAGCTTTCTTT. This chain links TRBV28 with TRBJ1-1; D remains unclear. This CDR3 is 13 amino acids long. Deletions cut 4 bases from V and 0 bases from J, with 6 bases between. Germline V lookup: CDR1 MDHEN, CDR2 SYDVKM.

V gene TRBV5-7 combines with J gene TRBJ2-2; no clear D gene. TRBV5-7 is placed among ORFs of uncertain function. The CDR3 covers 16 residues. Trimming shortened V by 1 base and J by 1 base, and 11 bases separated the two germline ends. The CDR3 bases are TGTGCCAGCAGCTTGCAAGCCTACCTGAACACCGGGGAGCTGTTTTTT. The encoded protein is CASSLQAYLNTGELFF.

A remark on this clone: A far larger clone is only one base removed, so a read error is likely. J is TRBJ1-6 and V is TRBV30; a possible D gene is TRBD1 (5 bases). Looked up from germline, CDR1 is GTSNPN and CDR2 is SVGIG (reference sequence). The CDR3 is made up of 14 amino acids. V lost 3 bases and J 8 bases, leaving 14 bases between the germline ends. CDR3 sequence (DNA): TGTGCCTGGAGGCTGGGGCAGCCGGATTCACCCCTCCACTTT. It codes for CAWRLGQPDSPLHF.

The chain has TRBV5-1 and TRBJ2-7; the D gene is possibly TRBD2 (8 bases). The CDR3 is made up of 14 amino acids. CDR1 is SGHRS, CDR2 YFSETQ, per germline. Trimming pared 4 bases from V and 6 bases from J, leaving 17 bases between. The CDR3 region has the DNA TGCGCCAGCAGCCCCCGGGAGGGGGCTGGCGAGCAGTACTTC. It encodes CASSPREGAGEQYF.

This sequence joins TRBV28 and TRBJ1-2, with a weak D call TRBD1 (5 bases). This CDR3 contains 15 residues. Trimming cost V 2 bases and J 4 bases, with 14 bases left between them. The germline CDR1 and CDR2 sequences are MDHEN and SYDVKM. CDR3 nucleotide sequence: TGTGCCAGCAGTTTAATAGGGGATGGTGGCTATGGCTACACCTTC. The encoded protein is CASSLIGDGGYGYTF.

The V and J genes are TRBV28 and TRBJ2-7; 7 nucleotides agree with TRBD1. Germline-derived CDR1 and CDR2 are MDHEN and SYDVKM. V was clipped by 11 bases and J by 2 bases; unmatched bases: 6. The CDR3 runs 12 residues. DNA of the CDR3: TGTGCCTGTAACAGGGGTCCCTACGAGCAGTACTTC. Translation gives CACNRGPYEQYF.

The chain recombines TRBV18 with TRBJ2-7; 8 bases match TRBD2. The V segment lost 6 bases and the J segment 5 bases; nucleotides outside the gene matches: 3. The CDR3 has 12 amino acids. Germline V gives CDR1 KGHSH, CDR2 LQKENI. The CDR3 nucleotides read TGTGCCAGCTCTTCGGGGGGGGACGAGCAGTACTTC. This encodes CASSSGGDEQYF.

V gene TRBV5-4 combines with J gene TRBJ2-2; 7 bases are shared with TRBD1. CDR3 length: 14 residues. Germline V CDR1 and CDR2: SGHNT, YYREEE (reference sequence). V lost 0 bases and J lost 6; bases outside the gene matches: 2. DNA for the CDR3: TGTGCCAGCAGCTTGGGACAGGGCCCCGGGGAGCTGTTTTTT. It encodes CASSLGQGPGELFF.